This T cell receptor beta chain emerged from a study of blood T cell repertoires in COVID-19. Overall study context: Sites in the United States, Italy and Spain provided acute and convalescent COVID-19 samples.

Patients in Seattle were enrolled during active infection, then followed longitudinally. Original methodology: Amplified reference gene primers provided the basis for estimating nucleated cell counts. The protocol was immunoSEQ multiplex PCR, while the TCRdb copy is restricted to in-frame clones and leaves out a portion. That table is the source of V, J and clone size, and D and trimming were worked out from the DNA. The top ten hold roughly 10% of the sample, which has 200,000 to 250,000 clones, approximately 90% seen once. CDR1 is SGHRS and CDR2 is YFSETQ in the germline V gene. This CDR3 comprises 15 residues. V lost 4 bases, J lost 0 bases, and 14 bases lay in between.

The specimen was peripheral blood. The rearrangement joins TRBV5-1 to TRBJ2-7, with D perhaps TRBD1 (7 bases). This receptor was identified in a woman aged 45-59 years with COVID-19, enrolled during active disease. The CDR3 nucleotides are TGCGCCAGCAGCCCGGAGGGACAGAGCTCCTACGAGCAGTACTTC. It yields the protein CASSPEGQSSYEQYF.